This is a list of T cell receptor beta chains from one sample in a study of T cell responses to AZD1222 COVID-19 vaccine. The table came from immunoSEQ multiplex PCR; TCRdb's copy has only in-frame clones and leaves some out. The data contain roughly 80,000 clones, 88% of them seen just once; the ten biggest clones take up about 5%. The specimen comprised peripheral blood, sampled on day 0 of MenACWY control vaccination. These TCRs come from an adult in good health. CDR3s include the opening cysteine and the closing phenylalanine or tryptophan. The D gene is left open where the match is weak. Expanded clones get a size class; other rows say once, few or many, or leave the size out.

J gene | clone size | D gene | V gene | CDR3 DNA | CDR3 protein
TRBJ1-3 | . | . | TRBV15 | TGTGCCACCAGCAGAGATCCAAGCTCTGGAAACACCATATATTTT | CATSRDPSSGNTIYF
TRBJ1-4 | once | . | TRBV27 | TGTGCCAGCAGTTTTGGCGGGACCCCGGGGGAAAAACTGTTTTTT | CASSFGGTPGEKLFF
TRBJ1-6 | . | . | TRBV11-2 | TGTGCCAGCAGCTTAGGGGGGGCGCGCTCACCCCTCCACTTT | CASSLGGARSPLHF
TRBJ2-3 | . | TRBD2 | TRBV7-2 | TGTGCCAGCAGCAGGTTTGGGGGGGGAGGCACAGATACGCAGTATTTT | CASSRFGGGGTDTQYF
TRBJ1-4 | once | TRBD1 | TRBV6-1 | TGTGCCAGCAGTGAGGACAGGGCCTTTTTGAAACTGTTTTTT | CASSEDRAFLKLFF
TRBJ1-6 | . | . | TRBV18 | TGTGCCAGCTCACTCTCAAGGGGCTGGGCAAATTCACCCCTCCACTTT | CASSLSRGWANSPLHF
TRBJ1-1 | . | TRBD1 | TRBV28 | TGTGCCACCTTGGGGGGACCGACAGGGGTGAACACTGAAGCTTTCTTT | CATLGGPTGVNTEAFF
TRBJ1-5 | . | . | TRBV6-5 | TGTGCCAGCAGGGACAAAAGACAGTTTCAGCCCCAGCATTTT | CASRDKRQFQPQHF
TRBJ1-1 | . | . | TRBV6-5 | TGTGCCAGTTACCGGACAGTGAACACTGAAGCTTTCTTT | CASYRTVNTEAFF
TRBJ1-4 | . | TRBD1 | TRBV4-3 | TGCGCCAGCAGCGCGCGGACAGGGGAGGGAAAACTGTTTTTT | CASSARTGEGKLFF
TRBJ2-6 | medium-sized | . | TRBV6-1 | TGTGCCAGCAGTGAAGTAAGAGGATCTGGGGCCAACGTCCTGACTTTC | CASSEVRGSGANVLTF
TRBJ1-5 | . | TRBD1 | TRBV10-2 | TGCGCCAGCAGTGAGAGACAGGGGGGCTGGCCCCAGCATTTT | CASSERQGGWPQHF
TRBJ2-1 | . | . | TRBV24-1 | TGTGCCACCAGTGATTTGTGGGGGTTGACGATCTACAATGAGCAGTTCTTC | CATSDLWGLTIYNEQFF
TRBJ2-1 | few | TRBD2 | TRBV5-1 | TGCGCCAGCAGCTCAGGGAGAGCGGGGGGGAACAATGAGCAGTTCTTC | CASSSGRAGGNNEQFF
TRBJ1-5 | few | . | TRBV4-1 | TGCGCCAGCAGCCAAGGGCAGCAAAATCAGCCCCAGCATTTT | CASSQGQQNQPQHF
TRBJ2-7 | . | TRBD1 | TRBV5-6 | TGTGCCAGCAGCTCACGGGACAGGGGCCCTTACGAGCAGTACTTC | CASSSRDRGPYEQYF
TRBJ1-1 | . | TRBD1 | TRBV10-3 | TGTGCCACAAGTTGGACAGGGGGTACTGAAGCTTTCTTT | CATSWTGGTEAFF
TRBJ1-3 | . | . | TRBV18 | TGTGCCAGCTCACCCACAGGCGGTGGAAACACCATATATTTT | CASSPTGGGNTIYF
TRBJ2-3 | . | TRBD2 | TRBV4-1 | TGCGCCAGCAGCCAAGACGATTCGGCTAGCGGGGTACCTAGCACAGATACGCAGTATTTT | CASSQDDSASGVPSTDTQYF
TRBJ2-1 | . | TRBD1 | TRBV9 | TGTGCCAGCAGCGTACGACAGGGAGAAAGGGATGAGCAGTTCTTC | CASSVRQGERDEQFF
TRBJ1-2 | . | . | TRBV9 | TGTGCCAGCAGCCCCAAGGACAGCTTCTATGGCTACACCTTC | CASSPKDSFYGYTF
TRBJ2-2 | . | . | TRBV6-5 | TGTGCCAGCAGTTACAGGCAGGGTCAGGCCGGGGAGCTGTTTTTT | CASSYRQGQAGELFF
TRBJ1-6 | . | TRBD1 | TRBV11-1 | TGTGCCAGCAGCTTAGTGGGGACAGGGGGTTCATCACCCCTCCACTTT | CASSLVGTGGSSPLHF
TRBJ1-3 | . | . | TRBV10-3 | TGTGCCATCATGGAAGGGCTCTCTGGAAACACCATATATTTT | CAIMEGLSGNTIYF
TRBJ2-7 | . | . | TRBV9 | TGTGCCAGCAGCCCCACAGGGTTTAGCTCTACCGAGCAGTACTTC | CASSPTGFSSTEQYF
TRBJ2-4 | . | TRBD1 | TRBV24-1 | TGTGCCACCAGTGACTCCGGACAGGGAGCGAACATTCAGTACTTC | CATSDSGQGANIQYF
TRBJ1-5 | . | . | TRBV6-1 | TGTGCCAGCAGTGAAAAGGAGAGCAATCAGCCCCAGCATTTT | CASSEKESNQPQHF
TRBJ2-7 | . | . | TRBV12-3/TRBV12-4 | TGTGCCAGCAGCCTTGACATAGCCTACGAGCAGTACTTC | CASSLDIAYEQYF
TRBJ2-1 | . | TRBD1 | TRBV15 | TGTGCCACCAGCAGAGGGGGGCAGGGGGCAAATGAGCAGTTCTTC | CATSRGGQGANEQFF
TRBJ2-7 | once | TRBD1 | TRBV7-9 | TGTGCCAGCAGCTTGACAGGGCTCTCCTACGAGCAGTACTTC | CASSLTGLSYEQYF
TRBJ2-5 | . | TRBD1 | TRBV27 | TGTGCCAGCAGTCTAGACAGGGGCGAGACCCAGTACTTC | CASSLDRGETQYF
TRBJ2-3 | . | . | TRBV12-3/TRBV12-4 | TGTGCCAGCAGCCCACCGGCCACAGATACGCAGTATTTT | CASSPPATDTQYF
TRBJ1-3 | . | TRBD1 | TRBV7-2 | TGTGCCAGCAGCCTTACCCAGGGGGCCTCTGGAAACACCATATATTTT | CASSLTQGASGNTIYF
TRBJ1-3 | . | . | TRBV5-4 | TGTGCCAGCAGCTTGGCCTCTGGAAACACCATATATTTT | CASSLASGNTIYF
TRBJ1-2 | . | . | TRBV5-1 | TGCGCCAGCAGCTTACAGGACCGCTATGGCTACACCTTC | CASSLQDRYGYTF
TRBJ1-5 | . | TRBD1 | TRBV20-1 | TGCAGTGCTAGTGGCAGGGGGCTTGGTCAGCCCCAGCATTTT | CSASGRGLGQPQHF
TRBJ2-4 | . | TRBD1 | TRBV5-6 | TGTGCCAGCAGCCCGACAGGGGGTATCGGGGACGGGGACTTC | CASSPTGGIGDGDF
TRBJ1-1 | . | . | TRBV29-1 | TGCAGCGTTGGGGGGACACAGAACACTGAAGCTTTCTTT | CSVGGTQNTEAFF
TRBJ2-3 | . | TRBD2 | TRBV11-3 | TGTGCCAGCAGCCTAAATCCCCCCGGCGGGGGACGGACAGATACGCAGTATTTT | CASSLNPPGGGRTDTQYF
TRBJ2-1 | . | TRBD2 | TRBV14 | TGTGCCAGCAGCCCACTGGGACTAGCGGGGGGGAGAAATGAGCAGTTCTTC | CASSPLGLAGGRNEQFF
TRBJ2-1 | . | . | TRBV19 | TGTGCCAGTAGTATATCTAGCGTGTTGTCCAATGAGCAGTTCTTC | CASSISSVLSNEQFF
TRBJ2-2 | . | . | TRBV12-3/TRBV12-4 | TGTGCCAGCACCCCGGGCGGCGGGGAGCTGTTTTTT | CASTPGGGELFF
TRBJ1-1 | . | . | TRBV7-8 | TGTGCCAGCAGCCGGAGCCCTGAAGCTTTCTTT | CASSRSPEAFF
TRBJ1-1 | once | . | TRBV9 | TGTGCCAGCAGCACAGGACTGAGAATGAACACTGAAGCTTTCTTT | CASSTGLRMNTEAFF
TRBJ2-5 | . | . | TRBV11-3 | TGTGCCAGCAGCTACCCTCGGGAGACCCAGTACTTC | CASSYPRETQYF
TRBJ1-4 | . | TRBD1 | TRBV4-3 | TGCGCCAGCAGCCAGGCTACAGGGGGAGGTAATGAAAAACTGTTTTTT | CASSQATGGGNEKLFF
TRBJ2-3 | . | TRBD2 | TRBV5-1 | TGCGCCAGCAGATCCACGGGACTAGCGGGGACAGATACGCAGTATTTT | CASRSTGLAGTDTQYF
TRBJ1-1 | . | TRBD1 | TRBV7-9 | TGTGCCAGCAGACAGACAGGGGGCGGAAGAACTGAAGCTTTCTTT | CASRQTGGGRTEAFF
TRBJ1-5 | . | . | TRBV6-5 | TGTGCCAGCAGTTTTGGAGGGAATGTTGACAATCAGCCCCAGCATTTT | CASSFGGNVDNQPQHF